The 9 T cell receptor beta chains below come from one sample, sequenced in a study of beta chain features in type 1 diabetes. The whole isolated RNA underwent reverse transcription, so sequencing captured expressed TCRB transcripts. Repertoires were generated with immunoSEQ multiplex PCR, while TCRdb's copy carries only in-frame clones and drops some. The repertoire holds under 250,000 clones, with 13% to 15% as singletons. The sample taken for sequencing was naive CD4+ T cells from blood. The receptors stem from a woman aged 40 to 50 in good health.

This clone was seen more than once but under ten times. V is TRBV9 and J is TRBJ1-6, with D hard to call. Deletions cut 0 bases from V and 0 bases from J, with 7 bases between. This CDR3 contains 16 residues. The germline CDR1 and CDR2 sequences are SGDLS and YYNGEE. The CDR3 region is CASSVDASSYNSPLHF. DNA for the CDR3: TGTGCCAGCAGCGTAGACGCGAGCTCCTATAATTCACCCCTCCACTTT.

The chain combines TRBV18 with TRBJ1-5; D is perhaps TRBD1 (5 bases). The CDR3 extends over 16 amino acids. Trimming stripped 2 bases from V and 2 bases from J, with 13 bases between. The V gene's germline CDR1 is KGHSH and CDR2 LQKENI. The CDR3 coding sequence is TGTGCCAGCTCACCAGGGGTGGGACTGGGCAATCAGCCCCAGCATTTT. It is translated as CASSPGVGLGNQPQHF. The full variable domain, its missing parts supplied by reference TRBV18 and TRBJ1-5, is NAGVMQNPRHLVRRRGQEARLRCSPMKGHSHVYWYRQLPEEGLKFMVYLQKENIIDESGMPKERFSAEFPKEGPSILRIQQVVRGDSAAYFCASSPGVGLGNQPQHFGDGTRLSIL.

The gene calls are TRBV19 and TRBJ2-1; D gene ambiguous. V was clipped by 5 bases and J by 7 bases, with 12 bases between them. The germline gives CDR1 LNHDA, CDR2 SQIVND (reference sequence). This CDR3 has 13 amino acids. The DNA for the CDR3 is TGTGCCAGTAGTTGGGCAGGTACGAATGAGCAGTTCTTC. Amino acid sequence: CASSWAGTNEQFF. The whole variable domain, filled in from reference TRBV19 and TRBJ2-1, reads DGGITQSPKYLFRKEGQNVTLSCEQNLNHDAMYWYRQDPGQGLRLIYYSQIVNDFQKGDIAEGYSVSREKKESFPLTVTSAQKNPTAFYLCASSWAGTNEQFFGPGTRLTVL.

This clone has more than one count but fewer than ten. CDR3: CASSLRGQGNTIYF. As DNA, the CDR3 is TGTGCCAGCAGCTTACGGGGACAGGGAAACACCATATATTTT. This chain links TRBV7-6 with TRBJ1-3; 7 positions agree with TRBD1. The germline V gene has CDR1 SGHVS and CDR2 FNYEAQ. The CDR3 totals 14 residues. V lost 2 bases to trimming and J lost 4 bases; unmatched junction nucleotides: 2.

This chain connects TRBV4-3 to TRBJ1-1; the D gene is possibly TRBD1 (6 bases). The V gene's germline CDR1 is LGHNA and CDR2 YSLEER. Trimming shortened V by 6 bases and J by 4 bases, and 15 bases separated the two germline ends. The CDR3 runs to 14 residues. In nucleotides, the CDR3 is TGCGCCAGCAGACAGGGCGTCCTGGGCACTGAAGCTTTCTTT. Encoded protein: CASRQGVLGTEAFF.

The V and J genes are TRBV7-2 and TRBJ1-2, with D perhaps TRBD1 (6 bases). Deletions cut 2 bases from V and 5 bases from J, with 15 bases between. This CDR3 contains 15 residues. The V gene's germline CDR1 is SGHTA and CDR2 FQGNSA. The CDR3 nucleotides are TGTGCCAGCAGCTTAACAGGGTTGACTGGATATGGCTACACCTTC. Encoded protein: CASSLTGLTGYGYTF.

This clone was seen more than once but under ten times. The chain employs TRBV6-4 and TRBJ1-2; 9 positions match TRBD1. V lost 2 bases to trimming and J lost 6 bases; unmatched junction nucleotides: 4. CDR1 MRHNA and CDR2 SNTAGT come from the germline V gene. The CDR3 is 14 residues long. The CDR3, as DNA: TGTGCCAGCAGTGACGGGGACAGGGCGAATGGCTACACCTTC. It translates to CASSDGDRANGYTF.

The chain has TRBV7-9 and TRBJ2-5, with 9 bases identical to TRBD2. CDR3 size: 16 residues. V gave up 5 bases and J gave up 5 bases; unmatched junction bases: 12. CDR1 and CDR2 (germline): SEHNR, FQNEAQ (reference sequence). The CDR3 reads CASSGPGRGGLETQYF. CDR3 in DNA: TGTGCCAGCAGCGGACCAGGGCGGGGGGGCCTGGAGACCCAGTACTTC. The whole variable domain, remainder taken from reference TRBV7-9 and TRBJ2-5, is DTGVSQNPRHKITKRGQNVTFRCDPISEHNRLYWYRQTLGQGPEFLTYFQNEAQLEKSRLLSDRFSAERPKGSFSTLEIQRTEQGDSAMYLCASSGPGRGGLETQYFGPGTRLLVL.

This chain joins TRBV5-1 and TRBJ2-3; TRBD2 aligns across 7 bases. Germline values: CDR1 SGHRS, CDR2 YFSETQ. The length of the CDR3 is 14 residues. The junction had 5 bases not matched to a gene; V was cut back by 5 bases and J by 2 bases. CDR3 sequence: CASSTGGDTDTQYF. The CDR3 DNA sequence: TGCGCCAGCAGTACGGGGGGTGACACAGATACGCAGTATTTT.